A single sample is the source of the 17 T cell receptor beta chains below, sequenced in a study of beta chain features in type 1 diabetes. What was sequenced were expressed TCRB transcripts, since all of the isolated RNA had been reverse transcribed. Assay: immunoSEQ multiplex PCR; the TCRdb copy retains only in-frame clones and omits some. The sample has hundreds of thousands of clones, roughly 16% seen once. Material for sequencing was naive CD4+ T cells from blood. All receptors come from a woman between 18 and 29 years old in good health.

This clone was picked up a small number of times. The chain couples TRBV7-2 to TRBJ2-7; 11 bases match TRBD2. CDR1 is SGHTA, CDR2 FQGNSA, per germline. The V and J ends lost 1 base and 0 bases, in that order; junction bases with no gene match: 8. The CDR3 loop spans 18 amino acids. The CDR3 DNA sequence: TGTGCCAGCAGCTTAGGGGTTAGCGGGAGGGTATTCTCCTACGAGCAGTACTTC. This sequence encodes CASSLGVSGRVFSYEQYF.

This clone was observed a handful of times. J is TRBJ2-5 and V is TRBV18; no definite D call. From germline, CDR1 is KGHSH and CDR2 LQKENI. With 3 bases removed from V and 2 bases from J, the gap between germline ends came to 19 bases. The CDR3 has 17 amino acids. The CDR3 spells CASSPLLFPTDQETQYF. CDR3 nucleotide sequence: TGTGCCAGCTCACCCCTTCTTTTTCCGACGGATCAAGAGACCCAGTACTTC.

This clone was counted only a few times. This sequence joins TRBV10-3 and TRBJ2-7; 10 bases map to TRBD2. V shed 7 bases and J 2 bases; nucleotides not matched to a gene: 8. The CDR3 runs 15 residues. CDR1 is ENHRY, CDR2 SYGVKD, per germline. Here the CDR3 reads CAIKVGTSATYEQYF. CDR3 coding DNA: TGTGCCATCAAGGTGGGGACTAGCGCGACCTACGAGCAGTACTTC.

This clone turned up a few times. The chain uses TRBV4-1 and TRBJ1-1, with 7 bases that match TRBD1. The CDR3 has 15 amino acids. Germline values: CDR1 MGHRA, CDR2 YSYEKL. Trimming cost V 3 bases and J 0 bases; bases outside gene matches: 4. CDR3: CASSQSTGMNTEAFF. CDR3 nucleotide sequence: TGCGCCAGCAGCCAGTCGACAGGGATGAACACTGAAGCTTTCTTT.

The rearrangement joins TRBV11-2 to TRBJ2-1; 13 positions agree with TRBD2. The length of the CDR3 is 19 residues. V shed 3 bases and J 2 bases; nucleotides not matched to a gene: 10. Germline assignment: CDR1 SGHAT and CDR2 FQNNGV. The CDR3 here is CASSFSGTSGIHTYNEQFF. The CDR3 nucleotides are TGTGCCAGCAGCTTCTCAGGGACTAGCGGGATCCATACCTACAATGAGCAGTTCTTC. Full variable domain (remainder filled in from reference TRBV11-2 and TRBJ2-1): EAGVAQSPRYKIIEKRQSVAFWCNPISGHATLYWYQQILGQGPKLLIQFQNNGVVDDSQLPKDRFSAERLKGVDSTLKIQPAKLEDSAVYLCASSFSGTSGIHTYNEQFFGPGTRLTVL.

In DNA form, the CDR3 reads TGTGCCAGCAGTCGGACGACGGGACACTTCAATGAGCAGTTCTTC. It is translated as CASSRTTGHFNEQFF. The chain joins TRBV11-1 to TRBJ2-1, with D possibly being TRBD1 (6 bases). The germline V gene encodes CDR1 SGHAT and CDR2 FQDESV (reference sequence). There are 15 residues in the CDR3. The V and J ends lost 6 bases and 6 bases respectively, with 18 bases between them.

J is TRBJ2-5 and V is TRBV5-6; D remains ambiguous. The ends were cut back, 5 bases at V and 5 bases at J, with 16 bases in the middle. The CDR3 covers 14 residues. Per germline, CDR1 SGHDT and CDR2 YYEEEE. The CDR3 region is CASRTTSRWETQYF. The CDR3, as DNA: TGTGCCAGCAGGACCACCAGCCGTTGGGAGACCCAGTACTTC.

This clone has more than one count but fewer than ten. This chain uses TRBV28 with TRBJ1-1, with D uncertain. V lost 7 bases, J lost 2 bases, and 14 bases lay in between. The CDR3 extends over 14 amino acids. CDR1 MDHEN and CDR2 SYDVKM come from the germline V gene. CDR3 protein: CASTTVQGNTEAFF. CDR3 nucleotides: TGTGCCAGCACCACCGTACAAGGAAACACTGAAGCTTTCTTT.

The chain is built from TRBV9 and TRBJ2-3; maybe TRBD1 (6 bases). CDR3 size: 14 residues. The germline V gene encodes CDR1 SGDLS and CDR2 YYNGEE. Trimming left V 6 bases short and J 2 bases short, with 13 bases between. This chain's CDR3 is CASNKGQPTDTQYF. CDR3 sequence (DNA): TGTGCCAGCAACAAGGGACAACCCACAGATACGCAGTATTTT.

The chain links TRBV10-3 to TRBJ1-5, with D unresolved. The CDR3 has 12 residues. Germline CDR1 reads ENHRY; CDR2 reads SYGVKD. The V gene lost 11 bases and the J gene lost 3 bases, with 11 bases spanning the gap. CDR3 sequence reads: CASGQNNQPQHF. The CDR3 DNA follows: TGTGCCTCCGGGCAGAACAATCAGCCCCAGCATTTT.

In this sample, this clone turned up a few times. The chain uses TRBV6-5 and TRBJ1-3, with D tentatively TRBD1 (5 bases). The germline V and J ends were trimmed by 2 bases and 2 bases, with 13 bases remaining between them. CDR3 length equals 16 residues. Germline CDR1 reads MNHEY; CDR2 reads SVGAGI. The CDR3 protein is CASSYGGSPPGNTIYF. CDR3 nucleotide sequence: TGTGCCAGCAGTTACGGGGGAAGCCCCCCTGGAAACACCATATATTTT.

J is TRBJ2-5 and V is TRBV29-1; TRBD2 agrees at 8 bases. Germline CDR1 SQVTM, CDR2 ANQGSEA. This CDR3 contains 13 residues. V shed 3 bases, J shed 3 bases, and the junction held 3 bases outside the gene matches. CDR3 residues: CSVDPAGEETQYF. For the CDR3, the DNA is TGCAGCGTTGATCCAGCGGGGGAAGAGACCCAGTACTTC. Using reference TRBV29-1 and TRBJ2-5 for the parts outside the CDR3, the full variable domain is SAVISQKPSRDICQRGTSLTIQCQVDSQVTMMFWYRQQPGQSLTLIATANQGSEATYESGFVIDKFPISRPNLTFSTLTVSNMSPEDSSIYLCSVDPAGEETQYFGPGTRLLVL.

The chain links TRBV7-2 to TRBJ1-5; tentative D call: TRBD1 (5 bases). Trimming cost V 2 bases and J 6 bases, with 14 bases left between them. The germline V gene encodes CDR1 SGHTA and CDR2 FQGNSA. This CDR3 is built from 15 residues. CDR3 sequence reads: CASSLRQGMAQPQHF. Here the CDR3 DNA reads TGTGCCAGCAGCTTAAGGCAGGGAATGGCTCAGCCCCAGCATTTT.

The chain combines TRBV18 with TRBJ2-1, with 8 bases matching TRBD1. The CDR3 consists of 16 residues. V trimming: 5 bases; J trimming: 7 bases; junction bases outside the gene matches: 13. Germline CDR1 is KGHSH and CDR2 is LQKENI. CDR3 residues: CASSSDRGDWGNEQFF. The DNA of the CDR3 is TGTGCCAGCTCATCCGACAGGGGAGATTGGGGGAATGAGCAGTTCTTC. Supplemented by reference TRBV18 and TRBJ2-1, the full variable domain reads NAGVMQNPRHLVRRRGQEARLRCSPMKGHSHVYWYRQLPEEGLKFMVYLQKENIIDESGMPKERFSAEFPKEGPSILRIQQVVRGDSAAYFCASSSDRGDWGNEQFFGPGTRLTVL.

This chain joins TRBV28 and TRBJ1-3; the D gene is possibly TRBD1 (5 bases). V lost 8 bases and J 4 bases, leaving 18 bases between the germline ends. From germline, CDR1 is MDHEN and CDR2 SYDVKM. CDR3 length: 15 residues. The CDR3 sequence: CASGTSGTIGNTIYF. CDR3 in DNA: TGTGCCAGCGGCACCTCGGGGACTATCGGAAACACCATATATTTT.

CDR3 bases: TGTGCCAGCAGCAGGATCAATGAGCAGTTCTTC. This sequence encodes CASSRINEQFF. The V call is TRBV2, the J call TRBJ2-1; D gene unclear. This CDR3 has 11 residues. The germline gives CDR1 SNHLY, CDR2 FYNNEI. V was cut by 6 bases and J by 6 bases, with 6 bases left in between.

This rearrangement joins TRBV7-9 to TRBJ1-1, with D possibly matching TRBD1 (6 bases). Germline loops: CDR1 SEHNR, CDR2 FQNEAQ (reference sequence). CDR3 size: 14 residues. Trimming shortened V by 2 bases and J by 4 bases, and 11 bases separated the two germline ends. In DNA, the CDR3 is TGTGCCAGCAGCTTAACGACAGGATCCACTGAAGCTTTCTTT. Translating it yields CASSLTTGSTEAFF.